These 10 T cell receptor beta chains came from one sample sequenced in a study of persistence of HIV-infected CD4 T cells. Sequencing used immunoSEQ version 4 in survey mode. Sequenced by immunoSEQ multiplex PCR; TCRdb stores in-frame clones only, minus some. The sample consists of fewer than 45,000 clones, 88% of them appearing once. Their antigens remain unidentified. Anti-CD3/anti-CD28 beads served as a nonspecific positive control stimulus. CD4+ T cells upregulating both CD40 ligand and CD69 were sorted as responding cells. The sample consisted of CD4+ T cells sorted from PBMCs after 18-hour stimulation, taken from a patient who received antiretroviral therapy. The receptors originated from an adult woman with HIV who was CMV-seropositive.

The chain couples TRBV20-1 to TRBJ1-1; D remains ambiguous. CDR1 and CDR2 (germline): DFQATT, SNEGSKA (reference sequence). The CDR3 loop spans 13 amino acids. Trimming took 3 bases from V and 3 from J, leaving 11 bases between them. CDR3: CSASSVADTEAFF. CDR3 DNA sequence: TGCAGTGCTAGTAGCGTTGCGGACACTGAAGCTTTCTTT.

The chain carries TRBV12-3 or TRBV12-4 and TRBJ1-6; D not resolved. Trimming pared 9 bases from V and 5 bases from J, leaving 8 bases between. The CDR3 has 12 residues. The CDR3 here is CASCRDNSPLHF. As DNA, the CDR3 is TGTGCCAGTTGTAGAGATAATTCACCCCTCCACTTT.

The V gene is TRBV9, the J gene TRBJ2-3, with a weak D call TRBD2 (7 bases). Germline V gene lookup returns CDR1 SGDLS and CDR2 YYNGEE. The V gene lost 2 bases and the J gene lost 1 base, with 14 bases spanning the gap. This CDR3 has 16 amino acids. CDR3 sequence (DNA): TGTGCCAGCAGCGTTGGGCCCGGGGGGCGCACAGATACGCAGTATTTT. This gives the protein CASSVGPGGRTDTQYF.

The CDR3 is CASSFLGTEAFF. CDR3 nucleotide sequence: TGTGCCAGCAGTTTCTTGGGCACTGAAGCTTTCTTT. This chain links TRBV12-3 or TRBV12-4 with TRBJ1-1; no reliable D call. The V end lost 3 bases, the J end lost 4 bases, and 6 bases lay between the germline ends. The CDR3 is 12 residues long.

The chain uses TRBV5-4 and TRBJ2-7; no definite D call. V lost 2 bases to trimming and J lost 5 bases, with 8 bases between them. Germline loops: CDR1 SGHNT, CDR2 YYREEE (reference sequence). This CDR3 has 12 amino acids. The CDR3 sequence is CASSFFGDEQYV. Written as DNA, the CDR3 is TGTGCCAGCAGCTTTTTTGGGGACGAGCAGTACGTC.

The chain employs TRBV5-1 and TRBJ2-1; the D is unclear. The CDR3 extends over 13 amino acids. Trimming left V 2 bases short and J 6 bases short, with 9 bases between. Germline lookup yields CDR1 SGHRS and CDR2 YFSETQ. Written as DNA, the CDR3 is TGCGCCAGCAGCTTTCTTCTACTCAATGAGCAGTTCTTC. Amino acids: CASSFLLLNEQFF.

The table lists this clone with a count of one. The chain links TRBV6-5 to TRBJ1-2, with 7 bases fitting TRBD1. CDR1 MNHEY and CDR2 SVGAGI come from the germline V gene. The CDR3 runs to 13 residues. With 6 bases clipped from V and 4 bases from J, the junction kept 5 bases outside the gene matches. CDR3 nucleotide sequence: TGTGCCAGCAGCCCGACAGGGACCTATGGCTACACCTTC. This encodes CASSPTGTYGYTF.

This chain connects TRBV19 to TRBJ1-1; perhaps TRBD1 as D (6 bases). The germline V and J ends were trimmed by 1 base and 4 bases, with 22 bases remaining between them. Germline CDR1 and CDR2: LNHDA and SQIVND (reference sequence). The CDR3 loop spans 18 amino acids. The CDR3 nucleotides read TGTGCCAGTAGTATAGGGCCGGGGACACCGGACGGCGTCACTGAAGCTTTCTTT. Protein product: CASSIGPGTPDGVTEAFF.

This chain joins TRBV3-1 (or the pseudogene TRBV3-2) and TRBJ1-4, with D hard to call. Germline-derived CDR1 and CDR2 are LGHDT and YNNKEL (reference sequence). The CDR3 totals 14 residues. V was trimmed by 3 bases and J by 6 bases, leaving 11 bases between them. The CDR3 DNA reads as TGTGCCAGCAGCCATCCCGGAACGGATGAAAAACTGTTTTTT. Residues: CASSHPGTDEKLFF.

The chain employs TRBV3-1 (or the pseudogene TRBV3-2) and TRBJ2-5, with D perhaps assigned TRBD1 or TRBD2 (5 bases each). This CDR3 is 12 amino acids long. Per germline, CDR1 LGHDT and CDR2 YNNKEL (reference sequence). Trimming shortened V by 3 bases and J by 4 bases, and 6 bases separated the two germline ends. In DNA form, the CDR3 reads TGTGCCAGCAGCCAGAGGGGAGAGACCCAGTACTTC. It yields the protein CASSQRGETQYF.